The source of this T cell receptor (beta chain) is a study of Ad26.COV2.S vaccination and SARS-CoV-2 variants. Treatment reported: 15 to 20 received Ad26.COV2.S at low or high dose, single or two shots; five or six received placebo; per-sample allocation not given. The samples were gathered on day 63 after the first injection of vaccine or placebo. This CDR3 is built from 15 residues. Germline loops: CDR1 MNHNY, CDR2 SVGAGI (reference sequence). The V gene end was trimmed by 6 bases and the J gene end by 1 base; junction bases not matched to a gene: 8. The table came from immunoSEQ multiplex PCR; TCRdb's copy has only in-frame clones and leaves some out. The sample includes approximately 250,000 clones, roughly 87% of them seen just once.

This sample comprised peripheral blood, obtained in a trial of Ad26.COV2.S vaccine versus placebo. V usage is TRBV6-6 and J usage is TRBJ1-1; 7 nucleotides align to TRBD1. This clonotype was obtained from a person between 18 and 65 years old who received the Ad26.COV2.S COVID-19 vaccine or a placebo. The CDR3 loop reads CASRRPGQRNTEAFF. CDR3 in DNA: TGTGCCAGCAGGCGTCCGGGACAGAGGAACACTGAAGCTTTCTTT.